This TCR beta chain originates from a study of shared clonotypes between healthy human individuals. Positive CCR7 selection of CD45RO-negative cells yielded the naive CD8 cells, and terminally differentiated effector memory CD45RA+ cells were excluded. All participating donors were Caucasian adults from Nashville, Tennessee. This clone was observed a single time. The CDR3 extends over 13 amino acids. Germline values: CDR1 MDHEN, CDR2 SYDVKM. V was cut by 3 bases and J by 6 bases, with 12 bases left in between. Execution of the assay was at deep level. TCRdb keeps only in-frame clones here, not all; method: immunoSEQ multiplex PCR. The table includes hundreds of thousands of clones, roughly 95% detected once.

The rearrangement uses TRBV28 and TRBJ2-7; D call uncertain. The sample was naive CD8+ T cells sorted from blood. The receptor was derived from a woman younger than 45 in good health. The CDR3, as DNA: TGTGCCAGCAGTTTTCGGCAGACGGGCGAGCAGTACTTC. This sequence encodes CASSFRQTGEQYF.